Below are 18 T cell receptor beta chains sequenced from a single sample in a study of T-cell memory formation after mild COVID-19. TCRdb re-derived calls from the 5' RACE reads in MiXCR, one entry per CDR3 protein. The sample carries 250,000 to 350,000 distinct CDR3 sequences, roughly 13% recorded once. Sequencing was done on a sample of PBMCs or a T cell subset sorted from them (not recorded which). The receptors shown here come from a man in his late teens or twenties who had mild COVID-19 (a few samples of this study predate the infection). Cell type and time point are not known.

CDR3 coding DNA: TGCAGCGGTCAGGGAACTGAAGCTTTCTTT. Translation: CSGQGTEAFF. The chain employs TRBV29-1 and TRBJ1-1; a possible D gene is TRBD1 (5 bases). The V end was cut by 7 bases, the J end by 5 bases, with 8 bases between. CDR1 is SQVTM, CDR2 ANQGSEA, per germline. This CDR3 has 10 residues. The full variable domain, completed using reference TRBV29-1 and TRBJ1-1, is SAVISQKPSRDICQRGTSLTIQCQVDSQVTMMFWYRQQPGQSLTLIATANQGSEATYESGFVIDKFPISRPNLTFSTLTVSNMSPEDSSIYLCSGQGTEAFFGQGTRLTVV.

V gene TRBV7-9 combines with J gene TRBJ1-2; D is uncertain. The CDR3 contains 14 residues. Trimming stripped 0 bases from V and 4 bases from J, with 9 bases between. Germline V gene sequence: CDR1 SEHNR, CDR2 FQNEAQ (reference sequence). Here the CDR3 DNA reads TGTGCCAGCAGCTTAGCTGGGAGGTTCTATGGCTACACCTTC. Amino acids: CASSLAGRFYGYTF. The whole variable domain, filled in from reference TRBV7-9 and TRBJ1-2, reads DTGVSQNPRHKITKRGQNVTFRCDPISEHNRLYWYRQTLGQGPEFLTYFQNEAQLEKSRLLSDRFSAERPKGSFSTLEIQRTEQGDSAMYLCASSLAGRFYGYTFGSGTRLTVV.

The table lists this clonotype with a few counts. This chain uses TRBV20-1 with TRBJ2-7, with 7 bases fitting TRBD1. This CDR3 contains 12 residues. Germline V gives CDR1 DFQATT, CDR2 SNEGSKA (reference sequence). V lost 5 bases to trimming and J lost 5 bases; unmatched junction nucleotides: 6. CDR3 region: CSADPTGHEQYF. DNA for the CDR3: TGCAGTGCTGACCCGACAGGGCACGAGCAGTACTTC.

Many counts were recorded for this clonotype. The chain employs TRBV4-1 and TRBJ2-4; tentatively, D is TRBD1 (6 bases). The germline V gene has CDR1 MGHRA and CDR2 YSYEKL. Trimming removed 1 base from V and 2 bases from J, with 9 bases in between. CDR3 length: 15 amino acids. The CDR3 loop reads CASSQGQGTKNIQYF. Here the CDR3 DNA reads TGCGCCAGCAGCCAAGGGCAGGGGACCAAAAACATTCAGTACTTC.

V gene TRBV7-9 combines with J gene TRBJ2-7, with TRBD1 matching over 8 bases. The CDR3 loop spans 12 amino acids. Trimming took 4 bases from V and 5 from J; bases not matched to a gene: 1. Germline CDR1 SEHNR, CDR2 FQNEAQ (reference sequence). CDR3 protein: CASSWGQDEQYV. The CDR3 DNA reads as TGTGCCAGCAGCTGGGGACAGGACGAGCAGTACGTC.

The table lists this clonotype with a few counts. The CDR3 here is CASSEKKFQLNIQYF. The CDR3 region has the DNA TGTGCCAGCAGTGAGAAGAAATTCCAGCTAAACATTCAGTACTTC. V is TRBV6-4 and J is TRBJ2-4; no definite D call. CDR3 length: 15 residues. Germline lookup yields CDR1 MRHNA and CDR2 SNTAGT. Trimming left V 3 bases short and J 6 bases short, with 15 bases between.

This clonotype was observed a handful of times. The chain is built from TRBV10-2 and TRBJ1-3; D gene unclear. V was trimmed by 0 bases and J by 3 bases, leaving 6 bases between them. This CDR3 region has 14 residues. Germline V gene data show CDR1 as WSHSY and CDR2 as SAAADI. This CDR3 reads CASSESGYGNTIYF. The CDR3 DNA is TGCGCCAGCAGTGAGTCCGGCTATGGAAACACCATATATTTT.

This clonotype occurred a few times. The chain joins TRBV7-3 to TRBJ2-1; 9 positions agree with TRBD2. CDR1 is SGHTA and CDR2 is FQGTGA in the germline V gene. V was pared by 5 bases and J by 10 bases, with 12 bases of the junction left unmatched. The CDR3 is made up of 15 amino acids. The CDR3 coding sequence is TGTGCCAGCAGCCCATGGGGTAGCGGGGGAGACGAGCAGTTCTTC. This codes for CASSPWGSGGDEQFF.

This clonotype has at least ten counts. V and J are TRBV5-1 and TRBJ2-2; 10 bases align to TRBD1. Germline-derived CDR1 and CDR2 are SGHRS and YFSETQ. Trimming removed 4 bases from V and 3 bases from J; junction bases left unmatched: 3. The CDR3 extends over 15 amino acids. As DNA, the CDR3 is TGCGCCAGCAGCCCAGGGACAGGGGACACCGGGGAGCTGTTTTTT. Its translation is CASSPGTGDTGELFF. Full variable domain (outside the CDR3, taken from reference TRBV5-1 and TRBJ2-2): KAGVTQTPRYLIKTRGQQVTLSCSPISGHRSVSWYQQTPGQGLQFLFEYFSETQRNKGNFPGRFSGRQFSNSRSEMNVSTLELGDSALYLCASSPGTGDTGELFFGEGSRLTVL.

This clonotype was picked up many times. The chain joins TRBV5-1 to TRBJ2-7; 7 nucleotides align to TRBD2. Germline V gene data show CDR1 as SGHRS and CDR2 as YFSETQ. Germline trimming cut 5 bases from V and 0 bases from J; bases unmatched to any gene: 5. This CDR3 comprises 14 residues. CDR3 region: CASRGGEASYEQYF. The CDR3 DNA reads as TGCGCCAGCAGGGGAGGGGAAGCCTCCTACGAGCAGTACTTC.

The V call is TRBV5-1, the J call TRBJ2-5; 9 bases fit TRBD2. The CDR3 sequence is 15 residues long. The ends lost 2 bases at V and 5 bases at J; junction bases unmatched: 7. The germline V gene encodes CDR1 SGHRS and CDR2 YFSETQ. This chain's CDR3 is CASSFVAGERETQYF. The CDR3 nucleotides read TGCGCCAGCAGCTTCGTAGCGGGGGAGAGGGAGACCCAGTACTTC.

This clonotype was recorded many times. This sequence joins TRBV12-3 or TRBV12-4 and TRBJ2-5; unclear D gene. V shed 2 bases and J shed 5 bases, with 6 bases lying between them. CDR3 length: 12 amino acids. The CDR3 reads CASSLLRETQYF. CDR3 in DNA: TGTGCCAGCAGTTTACTCAGGGAGACCCAGTACTTC.

V is TRBV10-3 and J is TRBJ2-5; no definite D call. V was cut by 1 base and J by 0 bases, with 6 bases left in between. The CDR3 contains 14 residues. Germline V gene lookup returns CDR1 ENHRY and CDR2 SYGVKD. The CDR3 bases are TGTGCCATCAGTGAGTATCCTGACCAAGAGACCCAGTACTTC. Its translation is CAISEYPDQETQYF.

V usage is TRBV10-3 and J usage is TRBJ1-6; D unclear. The V and J ends lost 3 bases and 10 bases respectively, with 13 bases between them. The CDR3 is 14 amino acids. Per germline, CDR1 ENHRY and CDR2 SYGVKD. CDR3 in DNA: TGTGCCATCAGTGAACATGGGTCTGGATCACCCCTCCACTTT. Translation gives CAISEHGSGSPLHF.

This clonotype was observed a handful of times. The chain has TRBV2 and TRBJ2-1, with D unclear. The ends were cut back, 3 bases at V and 5 bases at J, with 5 bases in the middle. The CDR3 runs to 12 residues. CDR1 SNHLY and CDR2 FYNNEI come from the germline V gene. The CDR3 reads CASSDPHNEQFF. DNA of the CDR3: TGTGCCAGCAGTGATCCTCACAATGAGCAGTTCTTC.

This chain connects TRBV6-2 or TRBV6-3 to TRBJ2-1, with D maybe TRBD2 (5 bases). V was shortened by 3 bases and J by 4 bases, with 7 bases between the two germline ends. Germline values: CDR1 MNHEY, CDR2 SVGEGT. This CDR3 is 13 amino acids long. The CDR3 loop is CASSYEGYNEQFF. The CDR3 DNA sequence: TGTGCCAGCAGTTATGAGGGTTACAATGAGCAGTTCTTC.

This clonotype was counted a single time. V and J are TRBV4-2 and TRBJ2-5; tentative D call: TRBD2 (5 bases). V lost 6 bases to trimming and J lost 5 bases, with 22 bases between them. CDR1 LGHNA and CDR2 YNFKEQ come from the germline V gene. The CDR3 contains 16 residues. The CDR3 protein is CASRRTRSSFSETQYF. The CDR3 DNA follows: TGTGCCAGCAGGCGCACTAGATCCTCGTTTTCGGAGACCCAGTACTTC.

The V and J genes are TRBV7-3 and TRBJ1-2; D might be TRBD1 (5 bases). Germline-derived CDR1 and CDR2 are SGHTA and FQGTGA. V was trimmed by 2 bases and J by 6 bases, leaving 13 bases between them. The CDR3 runs 14 residues. The CDR3 nucleotides read TGTGCCAGCAGCTTAGGGGGGGGTAATGATGGCTACACCTTC. Its protein product is CASSLGGGNDGYTF.